This T cell receptor beta chain emerged from a study of a mutant IDH1 vaccine in newly diagnosed glioma. Regarding this clone: Its target is unknown.

CDR1 SGHNT and CDR2 YENEEA come from the germline V gene. V was trimmed by 6 bases and J by 1 base, leaving 9 bases between them. There are 13 residues in the CDR3. Sequenced by immunoSEQ multiplex PCR; TCRdb stores in-frame clones only, minus some. Of over 55,000 clones in the sample, over 80% are singletons; the top ten hold approximately 4.3%. Time point indicated: week 5, during vaccination. Vaccinated patients received 300 ug of mutant IDH1 20-mer peptide per dose, with topical imiquimod. The receptor was derived from a woman aged 40 to 50 with glioma. The chain couples TRBV11-3 to TRBJ1-1; TRBD1 might be the D (5 bases). The sequencing used PBMCs, collected from a glioma patient whose treatment included an IDH1 peptide vaccine. The CDR3 DNA reads as TGTGCCAGCAGTCAACAGGAGAACACTGAAGCTTTCTTT. Its protein product is CASSQQENTEAFF.